A few counts support the clone carrying this TCR beta chain. Its cognate antigen is unknown. V lost 5 bases, J lost 2 bases, and 12 bases stayed unmatched. CDR1 is MDHEN and CDR2 is SYDVKM in the germline V gene. The CDR3 contains 16 residues. Expressed TCRB transcripts were sequenced after all isolated RNA was converted to cDNA. The average output of naive, central memory and regulatory T cell samples was roughly 3.6 million reads. Measured with immunoSEQ multiplex PCR; TCRdb has only the in-frame clones, and not every one. The data hold tens of thousands of clones, with under 50% observed a single time. The record originates from a study of beta chain features in type 1 diabetes. Study-level points and caveats: Moderate but significant shortening of TCRB CDR3s was recorded in all four CD4+ subsets from Type 1 diabetes patients. Comparison showed that naive, central memory and Treg TCRB repertoires appeared more similar among patients than among healthy donors. Individuals with type 1 diabetes displayed fewer insertions and more deletions at VDJ junctions. Sequencing of cDNA might inflate the share of cells that strongly express TCR.

This TCR derives from a man aged 25 to 45 with type 1 diabetes. What was sequenced was Tregs from blood. V is TRBV28 and J is TRBJ2-7, with TRBD1 matching over 7 bases. DNA of the CDR3: TGTGCCAGCAGTCCCCACAGGGGTCGAACCACCTACGAGCAGTACTTC. Its translation: CASSPHRGRTTYEQYF.